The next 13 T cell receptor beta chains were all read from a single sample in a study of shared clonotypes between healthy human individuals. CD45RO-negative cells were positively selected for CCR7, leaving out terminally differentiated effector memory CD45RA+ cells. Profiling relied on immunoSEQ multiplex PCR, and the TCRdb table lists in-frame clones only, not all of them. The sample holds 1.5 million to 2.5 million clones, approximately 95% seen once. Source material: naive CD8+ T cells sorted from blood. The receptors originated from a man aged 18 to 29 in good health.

The chain's CDR3 is CASSPHRGDNYGYTF. For the CDR3, the DNA is TGTGCCAGCAGTCCGCACAGGGGCGATAACTATGGCTACACCTTC. The V gene is TRBV28, the J gene TRBJ1-2, with TRBD1 identical over 7 bases. V shed 5 bases, J shed 1 base, and the junction held 7 bases outside the gene matches. This CDR3 has 15 amino acids. CDR1 and CDR2 from the germline V gene are MDHEN and SYDVKM.

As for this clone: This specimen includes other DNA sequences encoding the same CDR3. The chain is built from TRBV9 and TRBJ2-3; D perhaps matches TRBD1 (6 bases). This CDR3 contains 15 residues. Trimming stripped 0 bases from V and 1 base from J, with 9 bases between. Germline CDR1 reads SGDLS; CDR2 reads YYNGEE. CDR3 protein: CASSVEAGGTDTQYF. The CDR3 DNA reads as TGTGCCAGCAGCGTAGAGGCAGGGGGCACAGATACGCAGTATTTT.

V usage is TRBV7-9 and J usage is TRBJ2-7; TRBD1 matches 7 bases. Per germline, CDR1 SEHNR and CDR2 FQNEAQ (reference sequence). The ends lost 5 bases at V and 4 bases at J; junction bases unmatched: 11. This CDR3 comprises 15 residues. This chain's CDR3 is CASSQGVGSLYEQYF. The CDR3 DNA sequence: TGTGCCAGCAGCCAGGGGGTGGGGAGCCTATACGAGCAGTACTTC.

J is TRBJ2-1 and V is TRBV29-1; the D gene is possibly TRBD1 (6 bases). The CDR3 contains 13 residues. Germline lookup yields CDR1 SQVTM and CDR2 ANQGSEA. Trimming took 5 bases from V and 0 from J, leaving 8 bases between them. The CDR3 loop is CSVRTDSYNEQFF. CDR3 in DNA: TGCAGCGTTCGGACAGACTCCTACAATGAGCAGTTCTTC.

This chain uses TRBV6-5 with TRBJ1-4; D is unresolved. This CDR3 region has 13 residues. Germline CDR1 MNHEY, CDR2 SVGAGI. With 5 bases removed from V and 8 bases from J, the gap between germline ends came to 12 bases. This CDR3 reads CASSEDPGEKLFF. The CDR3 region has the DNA TGTGCCAGCAGTGAGGATCCTGGGGAAAAACTGTTTTTT.

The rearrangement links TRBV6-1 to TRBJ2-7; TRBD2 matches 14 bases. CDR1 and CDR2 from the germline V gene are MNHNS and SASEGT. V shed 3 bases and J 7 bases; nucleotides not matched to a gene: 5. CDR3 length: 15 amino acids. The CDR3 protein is CASSEGTSGGIEQYF. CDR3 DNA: TGTGCCAGCAGTGAGGGGACTAGCGGGGGAATAGAGCAGTACTTC.

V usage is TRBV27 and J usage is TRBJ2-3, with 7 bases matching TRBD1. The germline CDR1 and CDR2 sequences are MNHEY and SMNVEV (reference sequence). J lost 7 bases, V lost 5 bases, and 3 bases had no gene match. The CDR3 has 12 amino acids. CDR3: CASSPGGNTQYF. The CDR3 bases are TGTGCCAGCAGTCCAGGGGGAAATACGCAGTATTTT.

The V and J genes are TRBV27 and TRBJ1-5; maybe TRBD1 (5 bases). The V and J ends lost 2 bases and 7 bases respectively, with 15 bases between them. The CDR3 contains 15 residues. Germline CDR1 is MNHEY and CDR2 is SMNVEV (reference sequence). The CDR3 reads CASSLIAGTDQPQHF. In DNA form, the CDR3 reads TGTGCCAGCAGTTTAATAGCAGGGACTGACCAGCCCCAGCATTTT.

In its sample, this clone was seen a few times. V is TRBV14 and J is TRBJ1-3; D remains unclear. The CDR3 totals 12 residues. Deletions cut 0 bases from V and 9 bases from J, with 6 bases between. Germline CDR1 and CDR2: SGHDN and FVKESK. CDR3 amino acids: CASSQEGFTIYF. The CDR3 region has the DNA TGTGCCAGCAGCCAAGAGGGGTTCACCATATATTTT. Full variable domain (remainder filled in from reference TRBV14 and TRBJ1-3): EAGVTQFPSHSVIEKGQTVTLRCDPISGHDNLYWYRRVMGKEIKFLLHFVKESKQDESGMPNNRFLAERTGGTYSTLKVQPAELEDSGVYFCASSQEGFTIYFGEGSWLTVV.

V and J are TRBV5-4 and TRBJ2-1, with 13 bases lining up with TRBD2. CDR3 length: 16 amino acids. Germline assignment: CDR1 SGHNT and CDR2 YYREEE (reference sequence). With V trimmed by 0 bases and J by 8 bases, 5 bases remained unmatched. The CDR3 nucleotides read TGTGCCAGCAGCTTGGCTGGGACTAGCGGGGTAGATGAGCAGTTCTTC. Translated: CASSLAGTSGVDEQFF.

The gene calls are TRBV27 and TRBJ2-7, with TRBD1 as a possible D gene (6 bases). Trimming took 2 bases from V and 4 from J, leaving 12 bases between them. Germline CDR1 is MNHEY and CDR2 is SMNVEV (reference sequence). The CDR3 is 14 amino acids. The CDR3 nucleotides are TGTGCCAGCAGTTTAGGTCGACAGGAGTACGAGCAGTACTTC. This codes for CASSLGRQEYEQYF.

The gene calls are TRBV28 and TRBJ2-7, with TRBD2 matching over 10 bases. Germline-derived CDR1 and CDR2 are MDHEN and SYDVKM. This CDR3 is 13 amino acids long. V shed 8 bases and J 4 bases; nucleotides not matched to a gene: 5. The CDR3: CASGQRGGYEQYF. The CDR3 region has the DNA TGTGCCAGCGGCCAGCGGGGGGGATACGAGCAGTACTTC.

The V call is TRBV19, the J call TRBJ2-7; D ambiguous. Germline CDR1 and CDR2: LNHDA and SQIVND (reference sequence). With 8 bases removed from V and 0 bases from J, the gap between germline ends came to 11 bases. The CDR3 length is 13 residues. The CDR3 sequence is CASSQDNSYEQYF. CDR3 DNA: TGTGCCAGTTCCCAGGATAACTCCTACGAGCAGTACTTC. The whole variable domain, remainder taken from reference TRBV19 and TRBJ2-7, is DGGITQSPKYLFRKEGQNVTLSCEQNLNHDAMYWYRQDPGQGLRLIYYSQIVNDFQKGDIAEGYSVSREKKESFPLTVTSAQKNPTAFYLCASSQDNSYEQYFGPGTRLTVT.